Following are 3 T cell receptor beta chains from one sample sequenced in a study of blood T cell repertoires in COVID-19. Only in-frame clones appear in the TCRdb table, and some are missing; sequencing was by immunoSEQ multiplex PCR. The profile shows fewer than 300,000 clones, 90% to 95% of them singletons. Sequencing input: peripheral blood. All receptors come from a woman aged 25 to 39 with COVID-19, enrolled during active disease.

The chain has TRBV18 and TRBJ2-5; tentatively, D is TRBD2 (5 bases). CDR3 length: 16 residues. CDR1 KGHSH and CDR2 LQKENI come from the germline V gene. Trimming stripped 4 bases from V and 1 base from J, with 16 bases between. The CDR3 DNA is TGTGCCAGCTCACGGGTTGAAGGAGGAGCCCAAGAGACCCAGTACTTC. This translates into CASSRVEGGAQETQYF. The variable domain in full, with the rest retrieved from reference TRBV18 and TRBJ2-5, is NAGVMQNPRHLVRRRGQEARLRCSPMKGHSHVYWYRQLPEEGLKFMVYLQKENIIDESGMPKERFSAEFPKEGPSILRIQQVVRGDSAAYFCASSRVEGGAQETQYFGPGTRLLVL.

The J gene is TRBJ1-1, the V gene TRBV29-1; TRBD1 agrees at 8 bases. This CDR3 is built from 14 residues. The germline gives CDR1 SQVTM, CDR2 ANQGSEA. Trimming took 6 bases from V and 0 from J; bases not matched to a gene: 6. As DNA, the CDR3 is TGCAGCGTAGCGGGACAGGCCATGAACACTGAAGCTTTCTTT. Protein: CSVAGQAMNTEAFF.

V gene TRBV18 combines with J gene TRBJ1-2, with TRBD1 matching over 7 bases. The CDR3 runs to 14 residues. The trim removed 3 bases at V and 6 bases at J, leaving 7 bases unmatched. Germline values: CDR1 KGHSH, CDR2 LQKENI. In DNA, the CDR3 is TGTGCCAGCTCACCCAGGGAGACAGGGAATGGCTACACCTTC. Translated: CASSPRETGNGYTF.